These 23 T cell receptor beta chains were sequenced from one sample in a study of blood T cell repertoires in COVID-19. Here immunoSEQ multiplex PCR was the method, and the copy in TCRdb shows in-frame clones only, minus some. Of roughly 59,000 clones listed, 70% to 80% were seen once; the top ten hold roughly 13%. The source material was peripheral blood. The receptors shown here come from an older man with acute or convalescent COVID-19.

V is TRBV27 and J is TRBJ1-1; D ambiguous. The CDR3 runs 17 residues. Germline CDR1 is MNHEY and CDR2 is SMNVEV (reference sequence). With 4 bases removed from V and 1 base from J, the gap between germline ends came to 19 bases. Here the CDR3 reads CASSSPRGSNQNTEAFF. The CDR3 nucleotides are TGTGCCAGCAGTTCACCCCGGGGATCTAATCAGAACACTGAAGCTTTCTTT.

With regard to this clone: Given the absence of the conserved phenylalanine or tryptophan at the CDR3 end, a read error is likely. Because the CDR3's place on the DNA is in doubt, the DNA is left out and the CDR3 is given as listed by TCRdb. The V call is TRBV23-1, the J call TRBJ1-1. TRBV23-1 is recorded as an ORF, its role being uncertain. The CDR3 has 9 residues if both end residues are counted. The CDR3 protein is CASTETGTR.

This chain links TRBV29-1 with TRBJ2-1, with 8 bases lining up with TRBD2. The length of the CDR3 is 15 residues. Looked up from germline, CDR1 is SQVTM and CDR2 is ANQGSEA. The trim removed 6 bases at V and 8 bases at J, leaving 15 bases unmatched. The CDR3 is CSVPGGAGVWDEQFF. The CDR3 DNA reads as TGCAGCGTCCCGGGGGGAGCGGGGGTCTGGGATGAGCAGTTCTTC.

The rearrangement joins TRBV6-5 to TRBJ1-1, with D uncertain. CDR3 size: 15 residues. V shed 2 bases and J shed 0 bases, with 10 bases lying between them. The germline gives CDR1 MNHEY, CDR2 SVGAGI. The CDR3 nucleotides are TGTGCCAGCAGTTACCAGGCCAGCCTGAACACTGAAGCTTTCTTT. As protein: CASSYQASLNTEAFF.

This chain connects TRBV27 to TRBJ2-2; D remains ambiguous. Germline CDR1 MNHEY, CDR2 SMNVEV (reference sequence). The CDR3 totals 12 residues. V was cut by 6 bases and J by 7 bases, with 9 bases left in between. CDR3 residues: CASSPRLGELFF. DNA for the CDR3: TGTGCCAGCAGCCCTCGTCTCGGGGAGCTGTTTTTT.

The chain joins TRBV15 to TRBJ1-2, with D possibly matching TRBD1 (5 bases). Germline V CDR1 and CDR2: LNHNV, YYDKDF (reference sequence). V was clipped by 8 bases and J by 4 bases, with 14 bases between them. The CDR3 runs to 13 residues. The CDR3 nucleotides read TGTGCCACCTGGGGCAGGGATATCTATGGCTACACCTTC. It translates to CATWGRDIYGYTF. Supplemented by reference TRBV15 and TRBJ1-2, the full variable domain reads DAMVIQNPRYQVTQFGKPVTLSCSQTLNHNVMYWYQQKSSQAPKLLFHYYDKDFNNEADTPDNFQSRRPNTSFCFLDIRSPGLGDTAMYLCATWGRDIYGYTFGSGTRLTVV.

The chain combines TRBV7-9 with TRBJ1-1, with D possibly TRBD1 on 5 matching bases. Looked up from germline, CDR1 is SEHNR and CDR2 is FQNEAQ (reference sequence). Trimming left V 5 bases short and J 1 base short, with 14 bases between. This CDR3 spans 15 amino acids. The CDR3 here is CASSLQGSPNTEAFF. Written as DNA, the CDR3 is TGTGCCAGCAGCCTCCAGGGCAGCCCGAACACTGAAGCTTTCTTT.

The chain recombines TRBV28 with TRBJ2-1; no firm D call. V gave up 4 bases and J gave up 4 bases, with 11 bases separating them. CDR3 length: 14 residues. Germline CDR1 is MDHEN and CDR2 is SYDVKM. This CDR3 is CASSSRDFYNEQFF. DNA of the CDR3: TGTGCCAGCAGTTCCCGCGATTTTTACAATGAGCAGTTCTTC. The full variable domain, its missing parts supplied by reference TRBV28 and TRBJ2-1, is DVKVTQSSRYLVKRTGEKVFLECVQDMDHENMFWYRQDPGLGLRLIYFSYDVKMKEKGDIPEGYSVSREKKERFSLILESASTNQTSMYLCASSSRDFYNEQFFGPGTRLTVL.

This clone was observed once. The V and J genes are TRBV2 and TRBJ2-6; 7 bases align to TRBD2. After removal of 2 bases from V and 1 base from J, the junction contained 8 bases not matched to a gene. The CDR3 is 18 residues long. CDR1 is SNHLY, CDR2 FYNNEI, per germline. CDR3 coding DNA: TGTGCCAGCAGTGAAAGGCTAGCGGCCCTATCTGGGGCCAACGTCCTGACTTTC. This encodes CASSERLAALSGANVLTF.

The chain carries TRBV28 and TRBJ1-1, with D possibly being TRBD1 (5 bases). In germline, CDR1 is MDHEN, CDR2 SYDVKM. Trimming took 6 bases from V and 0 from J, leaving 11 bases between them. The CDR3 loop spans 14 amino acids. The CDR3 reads CASRLRQLNTEAFF. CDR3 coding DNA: TGTGCCAGCAGACTACGACAGTTGAACACTGAAGCTTTCTTT.

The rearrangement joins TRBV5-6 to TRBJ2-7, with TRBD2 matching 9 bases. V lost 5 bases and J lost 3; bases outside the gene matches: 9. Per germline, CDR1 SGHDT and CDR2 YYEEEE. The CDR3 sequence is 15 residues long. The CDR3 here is CASRHRSLAGYEQYF. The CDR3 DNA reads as TGTGCCAGCAGACATCGCTCACTAGCGGGCTACGAGCAGTACTTC.

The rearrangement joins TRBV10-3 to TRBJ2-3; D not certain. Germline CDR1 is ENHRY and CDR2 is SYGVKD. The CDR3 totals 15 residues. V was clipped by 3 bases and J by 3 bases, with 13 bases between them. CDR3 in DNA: TGTGCCATCAGTGAATCAAGCTTCACTACAGATACGCAGTATTTT. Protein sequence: CAISESSFTTDTQYF.

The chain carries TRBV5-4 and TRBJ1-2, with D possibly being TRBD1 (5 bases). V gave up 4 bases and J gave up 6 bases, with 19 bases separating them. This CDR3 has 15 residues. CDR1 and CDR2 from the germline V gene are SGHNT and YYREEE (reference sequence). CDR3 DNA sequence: TGTGCCAGCAGCCTCCTCCCTACGACAGCCCATGGCTACACCTTC. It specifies CASSLLPTTAHGYTF.

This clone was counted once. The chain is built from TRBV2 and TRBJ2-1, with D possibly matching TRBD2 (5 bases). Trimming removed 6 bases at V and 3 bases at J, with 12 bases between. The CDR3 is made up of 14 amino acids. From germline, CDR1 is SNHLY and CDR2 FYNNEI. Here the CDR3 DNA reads TGTGCCAGCAGCACGGGAATATTCTACAATGAGCAGTTCTTC. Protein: CASSTGIFYNEQFF.

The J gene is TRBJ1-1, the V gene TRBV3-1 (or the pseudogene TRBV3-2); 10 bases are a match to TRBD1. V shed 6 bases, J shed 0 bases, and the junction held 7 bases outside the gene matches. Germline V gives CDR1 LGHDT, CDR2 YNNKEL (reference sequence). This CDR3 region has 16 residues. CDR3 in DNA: TGTGCCAGCAGTCCCCGGGACAGGGGCGTGAACACTGAAGCTTTCTTT. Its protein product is CASSPRDRGVNTEAFF.

The CDR3 sequence is CASSEQQGASTEAFF. The CDR3 DNA reads as TGTGCCAGCAGTGAGCAACAGGGGGCTAGCACTGAAGCTTTCTTT. The chain joins TRBV2 to TRBJ1-1, with 9 bases that match TRBD1. Germline CDR1 is SNHLY and CDR2 is FYNNEI. This CDR3 spans 15 amino acids. V lost 3 bases and J lost 4; bases outside the gene matches: 6.

CDR3 loop: CASTQGGVATNEKLFF. The DNA of the CDR3 is TGTGCCAGCACCCAAGGGGGGGTTGCAACTAATGAAAAACTGTTTTTT. V usage is TRBV21-1 and J usage is TRBJ1-4. TRBV21-1 is annotated as a pseudogene. The CDR3 spans 16 residues.

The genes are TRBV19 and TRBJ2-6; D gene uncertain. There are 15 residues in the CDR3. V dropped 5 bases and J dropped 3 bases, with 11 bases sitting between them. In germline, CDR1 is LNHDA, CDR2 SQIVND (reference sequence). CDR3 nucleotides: TGTGCCAGTAGTGTATTATTAATTGGGGCCAACGTCCTGACTTTC. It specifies CASSVLLIGANVLTF.

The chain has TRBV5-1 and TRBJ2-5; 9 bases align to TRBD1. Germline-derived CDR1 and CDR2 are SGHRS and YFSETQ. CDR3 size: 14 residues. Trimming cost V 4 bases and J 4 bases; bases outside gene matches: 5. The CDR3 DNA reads TGCGCCAGCAGCCCCCAGACAGGGGGAGAGACCCAGTACTTC. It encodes CASSPQTGGETQYF.

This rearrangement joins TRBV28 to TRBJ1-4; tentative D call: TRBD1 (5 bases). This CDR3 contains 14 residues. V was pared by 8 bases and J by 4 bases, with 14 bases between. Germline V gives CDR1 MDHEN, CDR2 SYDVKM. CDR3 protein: CASSLWGGNEKLFF. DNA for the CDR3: TGTGCCAGCTCCCTGTGGGGGGGTAATGAAAAACTGTTTTTT.

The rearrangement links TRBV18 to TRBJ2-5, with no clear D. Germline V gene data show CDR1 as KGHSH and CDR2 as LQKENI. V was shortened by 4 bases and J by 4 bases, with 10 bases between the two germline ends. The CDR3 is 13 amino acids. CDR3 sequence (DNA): TGTGCCAGCTCACTTACCACGGTAGAGACCCAGTACTTC. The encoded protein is CASSLTTVETQYF.

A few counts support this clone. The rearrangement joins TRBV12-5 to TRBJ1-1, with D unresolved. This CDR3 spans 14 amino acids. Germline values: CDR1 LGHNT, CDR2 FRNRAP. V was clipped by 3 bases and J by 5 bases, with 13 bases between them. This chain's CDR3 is CASGFWGRETEAFF. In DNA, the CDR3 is TGTGCTAGTGGTTTCTGGGGAAGGGAGACTGAAGCTTTCTTT.

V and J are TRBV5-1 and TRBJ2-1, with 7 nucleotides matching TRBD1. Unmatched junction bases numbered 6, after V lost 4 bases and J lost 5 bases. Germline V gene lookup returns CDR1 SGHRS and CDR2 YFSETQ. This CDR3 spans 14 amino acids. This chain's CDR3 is CASSDWDSDNEQFF. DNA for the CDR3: TGCGCCAGCAGCGATTGGGACAGCGACAATGAGCAGTTCTTC.